What follows are 19 T cell receptor beta chains derived from one specimen sequenced in a study of shared T cell receptors in the human thymus. Clones were read by immunoSEQ multiplex PCR, and TCRdb kept only the in-frame ones, dropping some. The data hold some 760,000 clones, with approximately 83% observed a single time. The data also belong to a second study, concerning human thymus T cells.

The sequencing input was thymocytes. The receptors originated from a girl less than two years old with a congenital heart defect.

The chain is built from TRBV4-3 and TRBJ2-1, with 16 bases identical to TRBD2. CDR3 length: 20 residues. J gave up 7 bases and V 1 base, and 13 bases lay outside the gene matches. Germline V gene data show CDR1 as LGHNA and CDR2 as YSLEER. The CDR3: CASSQGTGLAGGAGINEQFF. The CDR3 nucleotides read TGCGCCAGCAGCCAAGGAACGGGACTAGCGGGGGGGGCTGGGATTAATGAGCAGTTCTTC.

The chain has TRBV7-2 and TRBJ1-2; maybe TRBD1 (6 bases). V was pared by 1 base and J by 4 bases, with 10 bases between. This CDR3 contains 14 residues. Germline lookup yields CDR1 SGHTA and CDR2 FQGNSA. CDR3 amino acids: CASSLVDRTYGYTF. CDR3 bases: TGTGCCAGCAGCTTAGTCGACAGGACCTATGGCTACACCTTC.

Remarks on this clone: The junction differs from germline at one of its ends, possibly a read error. The same CDR3 can be traced to other DNA sequences in this sample. This sequence joins TRBV27 and TRBJ1-6; a possible D gene is TRBD1 (6 bases). The CDR3 runs 16 residues. Germline lookup yields CDR1 MNHEY and CDR2 SMNVEV (reference sequence). CDR3 coding DNA: TGTGCCAGCAGTAGGGGGAAGGCGGTCTATAATTCCCCCCTCCACTTT. As protein: CASSRGKAVYNSPLHF.

The V and J genes are TRBV25-1 and TRBJ1-6, with D unclear. Trimming removed 6 bases at V and 7 bases at J, with 13 bases between. CDR3 length: 14 residues. Germline loops: CDR1 MGHDK, CDR2 SYGVNS. CDR3 sequence: CASSPVGSNSPLHF. The CDR3 DNA follows: TGTGCCAGCAGCCCCGTGGGCAGCAATTCACCCCTCCACTTT.

The chain joins TRBV7-2 to TRBJ1-2; 11 positions match TRBD1. Germline CDR1 is SGHTA and CDR2 is FQGNSA. The V and J ends lost 6 bases and 6 bases, in that order; junction bases with no gene match: 9. CDR3 length: 15 amino acids. In DNA, the CDR3 is TGTGCCAGCAGTCGTCCGGGACAGGGGGTGGATGGCTACACCTTC. Encoded protein: CASSRPGQGVDGYTF.

The rearrangement joins TRBV7-9 to TRBJ1-5; D gene uncertain. Germline CDR1 SEHNR, CDR2 FQNEAQ (reference sequence). This CDR3 has 17 amino acids. Trimming left V 1 base short and J 3 bases short, with 16 bases between. The CDR3 DNA follows: TGTGCCAGCAGCTTAGTTCGGGAGGGTGCTTCCAATCAGCCCCAGCATTTT. Translating gives CASSLVREGASNQPQHF.

CDR3 residues: CASSDGGNTIYF. In DNA, the CDR3 is TGTGCCAGCAGTGACGGTGGAAACACCATATATTTT. The rearrangement uses TRBV2 and TRBJ1-3, with unresolved D. Per the germline V gene, CDR1 is SNHLY and CDR2 is FYNNEI. The V and J ends lost 3 bases and 3 bases respectively, with 3 bases between them. This CDR3 has 12 amino acids.

The chain uses TRBV7-9 and TRBJ1-2; 7 nucleotides align to TRBD1. CDR1 SEHNR and CDR2 FQNEAQ come from the germline V gene (reference sequence). This CDR3 has 14 residues. The trim removed 6 bases at V and 6 bases at J, leaving 10 bases unmatched. The CDR3: CASSPRQGEHGYTF. The CDR3 region has the DNA TGTGCCAGCAGTCCACGACAGGGCGAACATGGCTACACCTTC.

The chain links TRBV6-6 to TRBJ1-5; 9 bases are shared with TRBD1. V lost 6 bases and J lost 4; bases outside the gene matches: 10. Germline loops: CDR1 MNHNY, CDR2 SVGAGI (reference sequence). The CDR3 consists of 16 residues. The CDR3 region is CASSPPPGQGNQPQHF. The DNA for the CDR3 is TGTGCCAGCAGCCCTCCTCCGGGACAGGGTAATCAGCCCCAGCATTTT.

J is TRBJ2-7 and V is TRBV13; a weak D match, TRBD2 (7 bases). The CDR3 sequence is 14 residues long. V lost 4 bases and J lost 5, with 15 bases in between. Looked up from germline, CDR1 is PRHDT and CDR2 is FYEKMQ (reference sequence). The CDR3 is CASSWRGGQHEQYF. The DNA for the CDR3 is TGTGCCAGCAGCTGGAGGGGGGGGCAGCACGAGCAGTACTTC.

The chain is built from TRBV4-1 and TRBJ2-6; D is perhaps TRBD2 (6 bases). Germline CDR1 and CDR2: MGHRA and YSYEKL. This CDR3 contains 16 residues. The germline V and J ends were trimmed by 4 bases and 4 bases, with 14 bases remaining between them. The CDR3 region has the DNA TGCGCCAGCAGCCGCGGGATTACTGGCGGGGCCAACGTCCTGACTTTC. Protein sequence: CASSRGITGGANVLTF.

This chain links TRBV9 with TRBJ1-2, with TRBD1 identical over 7 bases. With 5 bases clipped from V and 4 bases from J, the junction kept 8 bases outside the gene matches. The length of the CDR3 is 14 residues. The germline V gene has CDR1 SGDLS and CDR2 YYNGEE. Here the CDR3 reads CASRDNRGFYGYTF. CDR3 nucleotide sequence: TGTGCCAGCAGGGACAACAGGGGATTCTATGGCTACACCTTC.

This clone came up once. This chain links TRBV5-5 with TRBJ2-1; 10 nucleotides match TRBD2. The V gene end was trimmed by 4 bases and the J gene end by 5 bases; junction bases not matched to a gene: 18. The CDR3 runs to 19 residues. The germline gives CDR1 SGHKS, CDR2 YYEKEE (reference sequence). CDR3 residues: CASSPRRLAGAREDNEQFF. In nucleotides, the CDR3 is TGTGCCAGCAGCCCGAGGCGCCTAGCGGGGGCGAGGGAAGACAATGAGCAGTTCTTC. Full variable domain (outside the CDR3, taken from reference TRBV5-5 and TRBJ2-1): DAGVTQSPTHLIKTRGQQVTLRCSPISGHKSVSWYQQVLGQGPQFIFQYYEKEERGRGNFPDRFSARQFPNYSSELNVNALLLGDSALYLCASSPRRLAGAREDNEQFFGPGTRLTVL.

The V and J genes are TRBV5-4 and TRBJ1-6, with TRBD1 matching over 8 bases. With V trimmed by 0 bases and J by 6 bases, 8 bases remained unmatched. CDR3 size: 17 residues. The V gene's germline CDR1 is SGHNT and CDR2 YYREEE (reference sequence). CDR3 DNA sequence: TGTGCCAGCAGCTTGGGACAGGAGGACAGGGCTAATTCACCCCTCCACTTT. It yields the protein CASSLGQEDRANSPLHF.

The V and J genes are TRBV7-8 and TRBJ1-1; a possible D gene is TRBD1 (5 bases). The CDR3 runs 14 residues. Germline CDR1 SGHVS, CDR2 FQNEAQ. Between the trimmed V and J ends, which lost 5 bases and 5 bases, there was a span of 15 bases. In DNA, the CDR3 is TGTGCCAGCAGCACTGACAGTAGGCGGACTGAAGCTTTCTTT. Translating it yields CASSTDSRRTEAFF.

There are a few counts of this clone. This chain uses TRBV5-6 with TRBJ1-5; possible D gene TRBD1, 6 bases. The CDR3 totals 16 residues. Trimming removed 2 bases at V and 2 bases at J, with 14 bases between. The germline CDR1 and CDR2 sequences are SGHDT and YYEEEE. The CDR3 is CASSLAGGMGNQPQHF. The DNA of the CDR3 is TGTGCCAGCAGCTTAGCGGGGGGCATGGGCAATCAGCCCCAGCATTTT.

This chain uses TRBV14 with TRBJ2-6; the match to TRBD1 covers 9 bases. Per the germline V gene, CDR1 is SGHDN and CDR2 is FVKESK. CDR3 size: 22 residues. V dropped 0 bases and J dropped 1; count of bases not matched to a gene: 16. The CDR3 DNA reads TGTGCCAGCAGCCAAGATCCGACGACAGGGGGTTCCATTTCGTCTGGGGCCAACGTCCTGACTTTC. It specifies CASSQDPTTGGSISSGANVLTF.

The rearrangement uses TRBV4-3 and TRBJ2-7; tentatively, D is TRBD2 (5 bases). The CDR3 runs to 15 residues. V lost 3 bases to trimming and J lost 9 bases, with 21 bases between them. Germline V lookup: CDR1 LGHNA, CDR2 YSLEER. CDR3 protein: CASSQTPGRLKGQYF. The CDR3, as DNA: TGCGCCAGCAGCCAGACCCCGGGAAGACTAAAGGGGCAGTACTTC.

The chain is built from TRBV27 and TRBJ2-3; D possibly corresponds to TRBD2 (6 bases). Germline V gives CDR1 MNHEY, CDR2 SMNVEV (reference sequence). The CDR3 has 16 amino acids. The germline V and J ends were trimmed by 7 bases and 6 bases, with 23 bases remaining between them. CDR3 coding DNA: TGTGCCAGCACCACTGCGGGACCACTCGGAGTTGATACGCAGTATTTT. As protein: CASTTAGPLGVDTQYF.